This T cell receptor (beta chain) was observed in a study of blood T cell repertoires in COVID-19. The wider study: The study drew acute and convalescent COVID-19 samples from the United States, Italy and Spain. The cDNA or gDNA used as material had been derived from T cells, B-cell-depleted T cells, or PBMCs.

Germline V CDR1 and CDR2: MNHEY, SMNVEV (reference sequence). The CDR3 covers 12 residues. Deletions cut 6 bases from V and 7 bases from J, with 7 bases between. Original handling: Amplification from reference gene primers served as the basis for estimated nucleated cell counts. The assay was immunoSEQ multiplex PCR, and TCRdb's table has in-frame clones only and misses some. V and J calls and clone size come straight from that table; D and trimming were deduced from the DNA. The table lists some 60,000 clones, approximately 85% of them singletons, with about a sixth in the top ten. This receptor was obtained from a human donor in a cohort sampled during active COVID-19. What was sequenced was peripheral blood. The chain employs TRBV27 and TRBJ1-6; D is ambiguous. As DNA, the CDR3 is TGTGCCAGCAGCCCTCCGAATTCACCCCTCCACTTT. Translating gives CASSPPNSPLHF.